These 30 T cell receptor beta chains share one sample of origin, sequenced in a study of cytomegalovirus exposure and HLA in healthy donors. The PCR used 60 Vbeta and 13 Jbeta primers. Assay used: immunoSEQ multiplex PCR; TCRdb lists only in-frame clones, some missing. The table has about 150,000 clones, 65% to 80% seen once. Source material: PBMCs. These receptors came from a male donor in good health and CMV-seronegative.

The J gene is TRBJ2-1, the V gene TRBV11-2; 7 positions agree with TRBD2. Germline CDR1 is SGHAT and CDR2 is FQNNGV. V was clipped by 0 bases and J by 8 bases; unmatched bases: 4. This CDR3 is built from 14 residues. The CDR3 region is CASSLEGGTHEQFF. The CDR3, as DNA: TGTGCCAGCAGCTTAGAGGGAGGGACCCATGAGCAGTTCTTC.

The rearrangement uses TRBV9 and TRBJ2-5; TRBD1 matches 8 bases. CDR1 and CDR2 from the germline V gene are SGDLS and YYNGEE. This CDR3 has 16 residues. With 3 bases clipped from V and 2 bases from J, the junction kept 9 bases outside the gene matches. The CDR3 spells CASSEYAGGYQETQYF. The CDR3 bases are TGTGCCAGCAGCGAATATGCAGGGGGCTATCAAGAGACCCAGTACTTC.

This clone was recorded a few times. The V and J genes are TRBV19 and TRBJ2-7, with TRBD1 matching over 8 bases. The germline V gene has CDR1 LNHDA and CDR2 SQIVND (reference sequence). The V gene end was trimmed by 5 bases and the J gene end by 2 bases; junction bases not matched to a gene: 8. The CDR3 is 15 residues long. CDR3 DNA: TGTGCCAGTAGTGACGACAGGGGAGGAGCCTACGAGCAGTACTTC. It translates to CASSDDRGGAYEQYF.

This CDR3 is CASSDDQPQHF. The CDR3 bases are TGTGCCAGCAGTGACGATCAGCCCCAGCATTTT. The chain joins TRBV2 to TRBJ1-5; D is undetermined. V lost 3 bases to trimming and J lost 5 bases, with 2 bases between them. This CDR3 is 11 amino acids long. The V gene's germline CDR1 is SNHLY and CDR2 FYNNEI. Full variable domain (missing parts from reference TRBV2 and TRBJ1-5): EPEVTQTPSHQVTQMGQEVILRCVPISNHLYFYWYRQILGQKVEFLVSFYNNEISEKSEIFDDQFSVERPDGSNFTLKIRSTKLEDSAMYFCASSDDQPQHFGDGTRLSIL.

The chain links TRBV4-1 to TRBJ1-2; no firm D call. Trimming took off 4 bases at V and 1 base at J, with 10 bases between the two ends. The CDR3 totals 14 residues. Germline loops: CDR1 MGHRA, CDR2 YSYEKL. CDR3 amino acids: CASSRSERNYGYTF. CDR3 coding DNA: TGCGCCAGCAGCCGGTCGGAGCGTAACTATGGCTACACCTTC.

This clone appeared a few times. J is TRBJ2-2 and V is TRBV2, with 7 bases matching TRBD2. Trimming removed 6 bases from V and 0 bases from J; junction bases left unmatched: 4. The CDR3 is made up of 15 amino acids. Germline CDR1 reads SNHLY; CDR2 reads FYNNEI. The chain's CDR3 is CASSAGLANTGELFF. The CDR3 coding sequence is TGTGCCAGCAGCGCCGGACTAGCGAACACCGGGGAGCTGTTTTTT.

The rearrangement uses TRBV6-5 and TRBJ2-1, with 8 positions matching TRBD2. Germline CDR1 reads MNHEY; CDR2 reads SVGAGI. This CDR3 comprises 12 residues. The J segment lost 12 bases and the V segment lost 6 bases, leaving 7 bases of the junction unmatched. The CDR3 loop is CASSRGGRGQFF. CDR3 sequence (DNA): TGTGCCAGCAGCCGGGGGGGGAGGGGGCAGTTCTTC.

V gene TRBV14 combines with J gene TRBJ2-7, with TRBD2 identical over 9 bases. Trimming removed 0 bases from V and 7 bases from J; junction bases left unmatched: 4. This CDR3 is 14 amino acids long. Germline V gene data show CDR1 as SGHDN and CDR2 as FVKESK. Here the CDR3 reads CASSQELAGREQYF. The CDR3 DNA follows: TGTGCCAGCAGCCAAGAGCTAGCGGGAAGGGAGCAGTACTTC.

This clone was detected only a few times. The chain links TRBV7-9 to TRBJ1-2; TRBD1 aligns across 7 bases. Trimming cost V 2 bases and J 6 bases; bases outside gene matches: 3. Germline loops: CDR1 SEHNR, CDR2 FQNEAQ (reference sequence). The CDR3 totals 13 residues. This CDR3 reads CASSLQGGDGYTF. CDR3 sequence (DNA): TGTGCCAGCAGCTTACAGGGGGGAGATGGCTACACCTTC.

The chain is built from TRBV9 and TRBJ2-2, with a weak D call TRBD2 (5 bases). This CDR3 is 15 amino acids long. The germline V gene has CDR1 SGDLS and CDR2 YYNGEE. Trimming stripped 4 bases from V and 5 bases from J, with 15 bases between. The DNA of the CDR3 is TGTGCCAGCAGCTCCGGGGTAACCGGAACCGGGGAGCTGTTTTTT. Translation gives CASSSGVTGTGELFF.

V usage is TRBV6-1 and J usage is TRBJ2-2; TRBD1 aligns across 9 bases. The V gene's germline CDR1 is MNHNS and CDR2 SASEGT. CDR3 length equals 13 residues. Unmatched junction bases numbered 2, after V lost 4 bases and J lost 8 bases. CDR3 residues: CASSVQGAGELFF. The CDR3 DNA is TGTGCCAGCAGTGTACAGGGGGCGGGGGAGCTGTTTTTT.

The genes are TRBV10-2 and TRBJ1-5; TRBD1 aligns across 9 bases. J gave up 7 bases and V 6 bases, and 10 bases lay outside the gene matches. This CDR3 has 15 amino acids. In germline, CDR1 is WSHSY, CDR2 SAAADI. The chain's CDR3 is CASSSGQGGLQPQHF. Here the CDR3 DNA reads TGCGCCAGCAGCTCGGGACAGGGAGGGTTGCAGCCCCAGCATTTT.

A few counts support this clone. The V and J genes are TRBV11-2 and TRBJ1-1; D may be TRBD1 (5 bases). CDR1 is SGHAT and CDR2 is FQNNGV in the germline V gene. CDR3 length: 16 residues. V was shortened by 1 base and J by 4 bases, with 16 bases between the two germline ends. For the CDR3, the DNA is TGTGCCAGCAGCTTAGTGGGAGGGCAGGGAGTCACTGAAGCTTTCTTT. Protein product: CASSLVGGQGVTEAFF.

This rearrangement joins TRBV9 to TRBJ2-3; 8 bases fit TRBD2. From germline, CDR1 is SGDLS and CDR2 YYNGEE. After removal of 2 bases from V and 3 bases from J, the junction contained 8 bases not matched to a gene. This CDR3 region has 16 residues. The CDR3 DNA sequence: TGTGCCAGCAGCGTGGCCTCGAGACTAGCGACAGATACGCAGTATTTT. Translating gives CASSVASRLATDTQYF. Full variable domain (remainder filled in from reference TRBV9 and TRBJ2-3): DSGVTQTPKHLITATGQRVTLRCSPRSGDLSVYWYQQSLDQGLQFLIQYYNGEERAKGNILERFSAQQFPDLHSELNLSSLELGDSALYFCASSVASRLATDTQYFGPGTRLTVL.

CDR3 sequence reads: CASSQGGRETQYF. Written as DNA, the CDR3 is TGTGCTAGTTCGCAGGGAGGGCGAGAGACCCAGTACTTC. The chain has TRBV12-5 and TRBJ2-5, with 7 bases that match TRBD2. The CDR3 extends over 13 amino acids. After removal of 8 bases from V and 4 bases from J, the junction contained 7 bases not matched to a gene. The germline gives CDR1 LGHNT, CDR2 FRNRAP.

V and J are TRBV10-2 and TRBJ1-1; D is unclear. The V end lost 8 bases, the J end lost 1 base, and 20 bases lay between the germline ends. CDR1 is WSHSY, CDR2 SAAADI, per germline. This CDR3 region has 16 residues. CDR3 sequence: CASRQNPGSGNTEAFF. The DNA for the CDR3 is TGCGCCAGCCGCCAGAACCCGGGGTCCGGGAACACTGAAGCTTTCTTT.

V usage is TRBV28 and J usage is TRBJ1-3; D call uncertain. Germline V gives CDR1 MDHEN, CDR2 SYDVKM. The V gene lost 6 bases and the J gene lost 3 bases, with 9 bases spanning the gap. The CDR3 is 13 residues long. For the CDR3, the DNA is TGTGCCAGCAGACCCCCTAGTGGAAACACCATATATTTT. Amino acid sequence: CASRPPSGNTIYF.

The chain couples TRBV27 to TRBJ2-4; 7 bases agree with TRBD1. Germline loops: CDR1 MNHEY, CDR2 SMNVEV (reference sequence). The CDR3 consists of 16 residues. V was clipped by 5 bases and J by 3 bases; unmatched bases: 10. CDR3 sequence: CASSTYTGVGKNIQYF. The CDR3 DNA follows: TGTGCCAGCAGTACGTACACAGGGGTGGGCAAAAACATTCAGTACTTC.

The chain links TRBV27 to TRBJ1-2; 7 bases align to TRBD1. The CDR3 length is 14 residues. Germline assignment: CDR1 MNHEY and CDR2 SMNVEV (reference sequence). V lost 7 bases, J lost 4 bases, and 9 bases stayed unmatched. The CDR3 region is CASKKGAQTYGYTF. CDR3 coding DNA: TGTGCCAGCAAGAAGGGGGCGCAGACCTATGGCTACACCTTC.

For the CDR3, the DNA is TGTGCCAGCAGCCCGGGGACAGCTAACTCTGGAAACACCATATATTTT. The encoded protein is CASSPGTANSGNTIYF. The rearrangement joins TRBV7-3 to TRBJ1-3; TRBD1 matches at 7 bases. CDR1 and CDR2 (germline): SGHTA, FQGTGA. V lost 5 bases and J lost 0; bases outside the gene matches: 7. This CDR3 has 16 residues.

The chain joins TRBV11-2 to TRBJ1-4; D may be TRBD1 (5 bases). V was shortened by 4 bases and J by 6 bases, with 24 bases between the two germline ends. This CDR3 has 18 residues. Germline loops: CDR1 SGHAT, CDR2 FQNNGV. The CDR3 bases are TGTGCCAGCAGCTCAGGGCGAGCCCACAAACTTTCCGATGAAAAACTGTTTTTT. Protein: CASSSGRAHKLSDEKLFF.

V and J are TRBV6-5 and TRBJ1-2; 7 bases map to TRBD1. J was trimmed by 4 bases and V by 5 bases; bases with no gene match: 4. CDR3 length equals 13 residues. The V gene's germline CDR1 is MNHEY and CDR2 SVGAGI. For the CDR3, the DNA is TGTGCCAGCAGTGAGGGGACAGCCTATGGCTACACCTTC. Translated: CASSEGTAYGYTF.

This rearrangement joins TRBV5-1 to TRBJ1-1; 7 bases match TRBD1. Germline V gives CDR1 SGHRS, CDR2 YFSETQ. There are 15 residues in the CDR3. V shed 4 bases and J 1 base; nucleotides not matched to a gene: 7. The CDR3 nucleotides are TGCGCCAGCAGCAAATTAGGGGGCAGGAACACTGAAGCTTTCTTT. Amino acid sequence: CASSKLGGRNTEAFF. Looking up the rest from reference TRBV5-1 and TRBJ1-1 gives the full variable domain: KAGVTQTPRYLIKTRGQQVTLSCSPISGHRSVSWYQQTPGQGLQFLFEYFSETQRNKGNFPGRFSGRQFSNSRSEMNVSTLELGDSALYLCASSKLGGRNTEAFFGQGTRLTVV.

This sequence joins TRBV4-1 and TRBJ1-3; TRBD1 aligns across 7 bases. CDR3 length: 15 residues. The junction had 6 bases not matched to a gene; V was cut back by 7 bases and J by 0 bases. Germline assignment: CDR1 MGHRA and CDR2 YSYEKL. As DNA, the CDR3 is TGCGCCAGCACCAGAGGGACAGACTCTGGAAACACCATATATTTT. Protein: CASTRGTDSGNTIYF.

The chain combines TRBV5-1 with TRBJ1-4, with D perhaps matching TRBD1 (5 bases). V dropped 0 bases and J dropped 3 bases, with 15 bases sitting between them. The CDR3 length is 17 residues. The germline V gene encodes CDR1 SGHRS and CDR2 YFSETQ. In DNA form, the CDR3 reads TGCGCCAGCAGCTTGGGCGAAGGGTCGACAGCTAATGAAAAACTGTTTTTT. It is translated as CASSLGEGSTANEKLFF.

The table lists this clone with a count of one. The V and J genes are TRBV29-1 and TRBJ2-5; TRBD1 matches 9 bases. The CDR3 sequence is 12 residues long. V shed 8 bases, J shed 5 bases, and the junction held 6 bases outside the gene matches. Germline-derived CDR1 and CDR2 are SQVTM and ANQGSEA. This CDR3 is CSTWTGVETQYF. The CDR3, as DNA: TGCAGCACCTGGACAGGGGTGGAGACCCAGTACTTC.

This chain joins TRBV19 and TRBJ2-7, with TRBD1 as a possible D gene (6 bases). V gave up 7 bases and J gave up 3 bases, with 13 bases separating them. Germline V gene lookup returns CDR1 LNHDA and CDR2 SQIVND (reference sequence). The CDR3 covers 13 residues. CDR3 sequence: CASNAGVYYEQYF. The DNA of the CDR3 is TGTGCCAGTAATGCAGGGGTTTACTACGAGCAGTACTTC.

V gene TRBV9 combines with J gene TRBJ2-5; possible D gene TRBD2, 6 bases. V lost 2 bases and J lost 0, with 11 bases in between. Germline loops: CDR1 SGDLS, CDR2 YYNGEE. This CDR3 has 15 amino acids. The CDR3 spells CASSVIAGYQETQYF. The CDR3 coding sequence is TGTGCCAGCAGCGTGATTGCGGGGTACCAAGAGACCCAGTACTTC.

This chain links TRBV2 with TRBJ1-6, with D possibly TRBD1 on 6 matching bases. Trimming removed 7 bases at V and 0 bases at J, with 7 bases between. Germline-derived CDR1 and CDR2 are SNHLY and FYNNEI. CDR3 size: 14 residues. The CDR3 is CASKGGSYNSPLHF. The CDR3 bases are TGTGCCAGCAAAGGGGGCTCCTATAATTCACCCCTCCACTTT.

This chain connects TRBV10-3 to TRBJ2-1, with a possible D match to TRBD2 (6 bases). The CDR3 is 15 residues long. V shed 6 bases and J shed 4 bases, with 16 bases lying between them. CDR1 is ENHRY and CDR2 is SYGVKD in the germline V gene. CDR3 protein: CAIRGVDYVYNEQFF. The DNA of the CDR3 is TGTGCCATCAGGGGGGTGGACTACGTATACAATGAGCAGTTCTTC.